This T cell receptor (beta chain) was captured by sequencing in a study of shared clonotypes between healthy human individuals. Sequenced by immunoSEQ multiplex PCR; TCRdb stores in-frame clones only, minus some. Of roughly 2,500,000 clones listed, roughly 93% were seen once; the top ten hold 0.36%. Germline CDR1 is KGHSH and CDR2 is LQKENI. This CDR3 spans 15 amino acids. With 3 bases removed from V and 3 bases from J, the gap between germline ends came to 11 bases. Source material: naive CD4+ T cells from PBMCs. The subset: CD45RA+ positively selected. The clonotype originates from a man aged 18 to 29 in good health. Some clones in this sample may be carry-over from other donors' samples. The chain combines TRBV18 with TRBJ1-4, with a possible D match to TRBD1 (6 bases). CDR3: CASSPGAGPNEKLFF. In nucleotides, the CDR3 is TGTGCCAGCTCACCGGGGGCAGGGCCTAATGAAAAACTGTTTTTT.